The source of this TCR beta chain is a study of cytomegalovirus exposure and HLA in healthy donors. This clone was detected only once. Its antigen is not known. Notes on the study in general: According to the study, 150 to 200 TCR beta chains were cytomegalovirus-associated.

V gave up 0 bases and J gave up 6 bases; unmatched junction bases: 12. This CDR3 is built from 16 residues. Germline V gene data show CDR1 as SGHNT and CDR2 as YYREEE (reference sequence). The PCR employed 60 Vbeta primers together with 13 Jbeta primers. Assay used: immunoSEQ multiplex PCR; TCRdb lists only in-frame clones, some missing. The data show under 130,000 clones, with around 76% seen just once and under 13% held by the top ten. This chain links TRBV5-4 with TRBJ2-7; 7 bases align to TRBD2. Specimen: PBMCs. This sequence originates from a woman under 30 in good health and CMV-seropositive. CDR3 DNA: TGTGCCAGCAGCTTGGCCTGGGGGGGTAGCCCCGGCGAGCAGTACTTC. It is translated as CASSLAWGGSPGEQYF.